The clone carrying this TCR beta chain has a handful of counts. The data derive from a study of patients and donors after allogeneic stem cell transplantation. Via MiXCR, TCRdb re-called the RT-PCR reads, giving one row per CDR3 protein. Counted here are 900,000 to 1,000,000 distinct CDR3 sequences, approximately 18% occurring once; the ten biggest clones make up approximately 5.9%. The J segment lost 6 bases and the V segment lost 7 bases, leaving 13 bases of the junction unmatched. The CDR3 extends over 15 amino acids. In germline, CDR1 is SQVTM, CDR2 ANQGSEA. Material for sequencing was blood, either unsorted or a sorted T cell fraction (not recorded which). This chain uses TRBV29-1 with TRBJ2-2; 8 nucleotides align to TRBD2. This clonotype originated in a human donor who was either an allogeneic HSCT recipient or a stem cell or donor lymphocyte infusion donor (not recorded which). It is not recorded whose cells these are; they may come from a transplant donor. The CDR3, as DNA: TGCAGCGCCGCGTCGGGACTAGGCGTCTCCGGGGAGCTGTTTTTT. Translation: CSAASGLGVSGELFF.